The 6 T cell receptor beta chains given below trace back to one sample, sequenced in a study of T cells in Graves' hyperthyroidism and ophthalmopathy. Using RNA transcripts as the source, TCR beta CDR3 regions were amplified. The study used the HTBI primer set for a first-round RT-PCR of the TCR CDR3. TCRdb re-called the multiplex PCR reads through MiXCR, storing one row per CDR3 protein. The sample has some 530,000 distinct CDR3 sequences, around a fifth seen once. The material sequenced was blood. These receptors all stem from a woman aged 65 to 85 with Graves' ophthalmopathy.

This clonotype has a count of ten or more. The chain recombines TRBV12-3 or TRBV12-4 with TRBJ2-3; 8 bases are a match to TRBD2. The CDR3 length is 16 residues. Trimming cost V 3 bases and J 8 bases; bases outside gene matches: 13. The CDR3 bases are TGTGCCAGCAGTTTCGCAGCGGGAGTGAGGACCGGTACGCAGTATTTT. It yields the protein CASSFAAGVRTGTQYF.

V and J are TRBV7-2 and TRBJ2-2; 7 bases fit TRBD2. V dropped 5 bases and J dropped 4; count of bases not matched to a gene: 10. The CDR3 is made up of 16 amino acids. Germline V CDR1 and CDR2: SGHTA, FQGNSA. CDR3 coding DNA: TGTGCCAGCAGCCGACTGGCGGGAGTGATCACCGGGGAGCTGTTTTTT. As protein: CASSRLAGVITGELFF.

This clonotype showed up just a few times. J is TRBJ2-1 and V is TRBV20-1; 9 bases agree with TRBD1. This CDR3 region has 14 residues. CDR1 and CDR2 from the germline V gene are DFQATT and SNEGSKA (reference sequence). V lost 2 bases, J lost 7 bases, and 6 bases stayed unmatched. The CDR3 coding sequence is TGCAGTGCTAGACGCGGGACAGGGAAGAATGAGCAGTTCTTC. Its protein product is CSARRGTGKNEQFF.

The J gene is TRBJ2-7, the V gene TRBV29-1; 7 bases line up with TRBD2. The CDR3 totals 13 residues. Germline CDR1 is SQVTM and CDR2 is ANQGSEA. J was trimmed by 3 bases and V by 6 bases; bases with no gene match: 8. CDR3 in amino acids: CSVESGGGYEQYF. The DNA for the CDR3 is TGCAGCGTGGAATCTGGCGGGGGCTACGAGCAGTACTTC.

The chain uses TRBV3-1 and TRBJ2-1; 8 nucleotides match TRBD2. The CDR3 is made up of 16 amino acids. Germline loops: CDR1 LGHDT, CDR2 YNNKEL (reference sequence). J lost 7 bases, V lost 0 bases, and 8 bases had no gene match. In nucleotides, the CDR3 is TGTGCCAGCAGCCAAGACACGGGAGGGCTAAGTAATGAGCAGTTCTTC. This translates into CASSQDTGGLSNEQFF.

The rearrangement joins TRBV18 to TRBJ2-7, with a possible D match to TRBD2 (6 bases). The germline CDR1 and CDR2 sequences are KGHSH and LQKENI. This CDR3 region has 13 residues. The V and J ends lost 3 bases and 7 bases respectively, with 13 bases between them. The CDR3 DNA is TGTGCCAGCTCACCCGGGACTCTCGGGGAGCAGTACTTC. This gives the protein CASSPGTLGEQYF.